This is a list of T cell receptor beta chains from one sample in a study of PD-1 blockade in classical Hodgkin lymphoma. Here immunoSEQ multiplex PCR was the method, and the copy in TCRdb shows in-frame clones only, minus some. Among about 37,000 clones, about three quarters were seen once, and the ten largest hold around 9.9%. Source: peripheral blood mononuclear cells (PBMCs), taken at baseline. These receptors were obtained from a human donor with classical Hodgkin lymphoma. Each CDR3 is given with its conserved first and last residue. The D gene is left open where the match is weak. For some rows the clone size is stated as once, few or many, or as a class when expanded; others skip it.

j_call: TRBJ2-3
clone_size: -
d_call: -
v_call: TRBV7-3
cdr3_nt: TGTGCCAGCAGCTTAATTCTTAGAGAGGCTTTTTTAGATACGCAGTATTTT
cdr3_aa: CASSLILREAFLDTQYF

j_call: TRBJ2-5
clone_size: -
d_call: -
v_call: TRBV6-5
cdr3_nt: TGTGCCAGCAGTTACTCTCCAGGGCAAGAGACCCAGTACTTC
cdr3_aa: CASSYSPGQETQYF

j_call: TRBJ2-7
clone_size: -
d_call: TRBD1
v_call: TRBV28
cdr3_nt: TGTGCCAGCAGTTCCCCGGGACAGGGTTGGGTGCAGTACTTC
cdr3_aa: CASSSPGQGWVQYF

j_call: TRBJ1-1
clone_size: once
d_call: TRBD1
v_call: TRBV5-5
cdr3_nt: TGTGCCAGCAGCTTGACAGGACAGGGTGGCACTGAAGCTTTCTTT
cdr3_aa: CASSLTGQGGTEAFF

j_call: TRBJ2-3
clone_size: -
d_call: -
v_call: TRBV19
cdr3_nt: TGTGCCAGTAGTCGGCCTGGGGGAGGCGCAGATACGCAGTATTTT
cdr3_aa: CASSRPGGGADTQYF

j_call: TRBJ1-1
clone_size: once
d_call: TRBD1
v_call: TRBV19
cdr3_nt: TGTGCCAGCGACGACAGGGGTTTAAACACTGAAGCTTTCTTT
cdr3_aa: CASDDRGLNTEAFF

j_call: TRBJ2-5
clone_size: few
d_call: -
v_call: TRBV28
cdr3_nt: TGTGCCAGCAGTGCCCCTGAGACCCAGTACTTC
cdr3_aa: CASSAPETQYF

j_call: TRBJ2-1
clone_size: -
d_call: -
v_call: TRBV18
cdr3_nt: TGTGCCAGCTCACCACGCCGGGGTGGGGACTACAATGAGCAGTTCTTC
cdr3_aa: CASSPRRGGDYNEQFF

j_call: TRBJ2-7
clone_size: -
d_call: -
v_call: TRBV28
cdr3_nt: TGTGCCAGCAGTTCCCGACAACTCTACGAGCAGTACTTC
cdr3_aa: CASSSRQLYEQYF

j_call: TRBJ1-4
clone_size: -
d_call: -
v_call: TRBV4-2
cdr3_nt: TGTGCCAGCAGCCAAGATACGGGCAGGGGAGATGAAAAACTGTTTTTT
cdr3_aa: CASSQDTGRGDEKLFF

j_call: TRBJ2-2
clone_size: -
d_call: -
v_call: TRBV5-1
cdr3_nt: TGCGCCAGCAGCTCTCAGGGAGGGAACACCGGGGAGCTGTTTTTT
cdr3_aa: CASSSQGGNTGELFF

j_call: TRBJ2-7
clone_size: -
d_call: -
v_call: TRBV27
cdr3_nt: TGTGCCAGCAGTCCAAAAAGATCGCAGTACTTC
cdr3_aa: CASSPKRSQYF

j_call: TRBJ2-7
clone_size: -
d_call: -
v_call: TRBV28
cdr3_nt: TGTGCCAGCAGTCGCACAAGGGGGGGGAGCTCCTACGAGCAGTACTTC
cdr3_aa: CASSRTRGGSSYEQYF

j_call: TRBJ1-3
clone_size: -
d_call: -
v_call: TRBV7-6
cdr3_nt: TGTGCCAGCAGCGTTCGGGACGCTTACTCTGGAAACACCATATATTTT
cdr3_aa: CASSVRDAYSGNTIYF

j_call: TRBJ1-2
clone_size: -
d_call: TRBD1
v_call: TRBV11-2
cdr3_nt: TGTGCCAGCAGCACGTACAGGGGCGCAGACTATGGCTACACCTTC
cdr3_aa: CASSTYRGADYGYTF

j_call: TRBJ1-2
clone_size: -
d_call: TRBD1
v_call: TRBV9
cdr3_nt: TGTGCCAGCAGCTTAGTCCCGGGACAGGGGGCAGTTGGCTACACCTTC
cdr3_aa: CASSLVPGQGAVGYTF

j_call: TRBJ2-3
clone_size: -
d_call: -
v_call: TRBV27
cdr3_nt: TGTGCCAGCAGTTTTTCGTTGCGTGACCGCAAGTATTTT
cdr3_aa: CASSFSLRDRKYF

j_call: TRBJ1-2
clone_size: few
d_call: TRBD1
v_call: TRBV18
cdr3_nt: TGTGCCAGCTCACAGAGGACAGGGGTAACTAACTATGGCTACACCTTC
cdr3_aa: CASSQRTGVTNYGYTF

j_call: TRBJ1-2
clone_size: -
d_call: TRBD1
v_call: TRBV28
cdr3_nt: TGTGCCAGCAGTACCTCCGGGACAGGGGGCTCGTTATATGGCTACACCTTC
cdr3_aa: CASSTSGTGGSLYGYTF